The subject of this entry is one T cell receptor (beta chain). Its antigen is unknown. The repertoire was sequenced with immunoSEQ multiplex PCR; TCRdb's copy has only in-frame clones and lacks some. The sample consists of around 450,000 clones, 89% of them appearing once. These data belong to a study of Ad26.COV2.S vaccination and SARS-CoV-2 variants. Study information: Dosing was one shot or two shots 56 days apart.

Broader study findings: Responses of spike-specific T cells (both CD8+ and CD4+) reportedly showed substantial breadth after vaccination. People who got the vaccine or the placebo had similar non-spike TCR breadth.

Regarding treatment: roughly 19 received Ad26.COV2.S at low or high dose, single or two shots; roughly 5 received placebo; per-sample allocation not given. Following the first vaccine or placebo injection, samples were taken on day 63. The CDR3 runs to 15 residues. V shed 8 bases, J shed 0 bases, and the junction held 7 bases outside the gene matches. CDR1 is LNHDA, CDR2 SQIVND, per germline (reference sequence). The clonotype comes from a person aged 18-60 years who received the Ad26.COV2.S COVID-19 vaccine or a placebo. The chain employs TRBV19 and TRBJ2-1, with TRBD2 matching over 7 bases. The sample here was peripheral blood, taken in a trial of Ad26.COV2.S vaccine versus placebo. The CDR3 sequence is CASGTRDYSYNEQFF. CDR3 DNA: TGTGCCAGTGGCACCCGGGACTACTCCTACAATGAGCAGTTCTTC.